This TCR beta chain is from a study of blood T cell repertoires in COVID-19 (dated by TCRdb to 2019 to 2021). Some background on the complete study: Collaborator samples came from the United States, Italy and Spain and covered acute and convalescent phases of COVID-19. The material from the prospective study consisted of cDNA or gDNA derived from T cells, B-cell-depleted T cells, or PBMCs. Subjects who had been exposed to COVID-19, were actively infected with it, or had recovered from it provided the deeply sampled blood TCRbeta repertoires that made up the dataset. A freely available public database, intended as a resource for researchers studying the immune response to SARS-CoV-2, is where the repertoires were released. The samples were drawn from the first 160 participants of the ongoing ImmuneRACE study and from 950 to 1,500 subjects provided by 6 global collaborators. Nearly every sample came with metadata listing a de-identified subject ID, COVID-19 status, age in years and sex. Where available, HLA class I and class II types were taken from metadata supplied by the sample provider and were not determined by assay-based typing.

V lost 4 bases and J lost 5 bases; the stretch between them is 14 bases long. CDR1 SGHDN and CDR2 FVKESK are derived from the germline V gene. The CDR3 runs 14 residues from the cysteine to the phenylalanine. Solely the CDR3 DNA is kept, with 42 bases framed from the first base. In the case of this clone: Its antigen is currently not known. No base quality values were provided; no much bigger clone lies one nucleotide off.

TCRbeta CDR3 regions were amplified from genomic DNA by means of the immunoSEQ Assay, a bias-controlled multiplex PCR. Per the source publication's procedure: The number of nucleated cells in each sample was estimated by amplification of reference gene primers within the assay. To quantify the absolute abundance of each unique TCRbeta CDR3 rearrangement, sequence reads were collapsed and filtered. For each sample, productive Simpson clonality was calculated as the square root of Simpson's diversity index over productive rearrangements. The table was pulled from immuneACCESS by TCRdb, which kept in-frame rearrangements only. Such tables lose some clones; where checked, under half of the loss comes from unresolved V genes, and the rest has no known cause. V and J calls plus clone size are reproduced from that table; the DNA served to infer D and trimming. In all, the sample holds 400,000 to 450,000 clones, and about nine tenths of those were seen once. The ten largest clones represent over 9.5% of the sample.

At one collaborating source in Seattle, patients were enrolled during active infection and were followed longitudinally through the course of disease. Whole blood was collected in K2EDTA tubes by collaborating institutions according to the institutions' own protocols. Collaborator samples were shipped for TCRbeta analysis as frozen whole blood, isolated PBMCs, or DNA extracted from either sample type. Broad study findings and their caveats: Clinical and demographic metadata were provided uncurated, with the amount varying by source and participant.

The source of this sequence is a woman aged 45-65 years with COVID-19, enrolled during active disease. The rearrangement combines TRBV14 with TRBJ2-5, and TRBD2 may be the D gene, going by 5 matching bases. Material: peripheral blood. CDR3 protein: CASSPPDFLETQYF. The nucleotide sequence is TGTGCCAGCAGCCCTCCGGACTTTTTGGAGACCCAGTACTTC.